This T cell receptor beta chain derives from a study of cytomegalovirus exposure and HLA in healthy donors. After removal of 0 bases from V and 7 bases from J, the junction contained 3 bases not matched to a gene. Germline assignment: CDR1 LNHNV and CDR2 YYDKDF (reference sequence). The CDR3 is 15 residues long. Measured with immunoSEQ multiplex PCR; TCRdb has only the in-frame clones, and not every one. The sample yields approximately 57,000 clones, 93% seen once. Sequencing input: PBMCs. V usage is TRBV15 and J usage is TRBJ1-6; 7 bases are shared with TRBD1. The TCR sequence derives from a woman younger than 35 in good health and CMV-seronegative. CDR3 coding DNA: TGTGCCACCAGCAGAGATGAAGGGGGCAATTCACCCCTCCACTTT. It specifies CATSRDEGGNSPLHF.